The present TCR beta chain was sequenced within a study of shared clonotypes between healthy human individuals. Study observations and caveats: Naive CD4 clonotypes were shared across several donors at about 5%.

This clone appeared once. Its antigen is unknown. Naive CD8 cells lacked CD45RO, underwent positive selection for CCR7 and left out terminally differentiated effector memory CD45RA+ cells. Generated by immunoSEQ multiplex PCR, the TCRdb table keeps only in-frame clones and is missing some. Of roughly 2 million clones in the sample, about 95% were seen once. CDR1 and CDR2 (germline): MGHRA, YSYEKL. The CDR3 has 14 residues. The junction had 10 bases not matched to a gene; V was cut back by 10 bases and J by 4 bases. Sequenced: naive CD8+ T cells sorted from blood. J is TRBJ2-1 and V is TRBV4-1; 7 positions match TRBD1. The sequence derives from a man aged 18 to 30 in good health. The CDR3 spells CANRRDSRYNEQFF. The CDR3 bases are TGCGCCAACCGCCGGGACAGCAGATACAATGAGCAGTTCTTC.